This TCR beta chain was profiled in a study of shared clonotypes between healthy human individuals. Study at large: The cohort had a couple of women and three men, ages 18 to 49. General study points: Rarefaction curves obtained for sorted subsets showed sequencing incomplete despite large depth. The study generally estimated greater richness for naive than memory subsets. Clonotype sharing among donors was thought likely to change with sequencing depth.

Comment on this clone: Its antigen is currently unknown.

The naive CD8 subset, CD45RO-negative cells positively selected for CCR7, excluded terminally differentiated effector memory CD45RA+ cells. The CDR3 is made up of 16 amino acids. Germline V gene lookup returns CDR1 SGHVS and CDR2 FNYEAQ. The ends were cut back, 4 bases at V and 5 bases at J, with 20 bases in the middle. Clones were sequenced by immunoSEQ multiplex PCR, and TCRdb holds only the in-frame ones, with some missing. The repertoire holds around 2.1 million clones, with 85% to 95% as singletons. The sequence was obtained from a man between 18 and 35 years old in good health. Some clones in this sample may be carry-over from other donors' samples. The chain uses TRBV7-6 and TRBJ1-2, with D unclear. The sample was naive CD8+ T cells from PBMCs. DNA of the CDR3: TGTGCCAGCAGCTCGTATGACCCCGTTGGTGGATATGGCTACACCTTC. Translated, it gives CASSSYDPVGGYGYTF.